The 15 T cell receptor beta chains given below trace back to one sample, sequenced in a study of T-cell memory formation after mild COVID-19. MiXCR, run by TCRdb on the 5' RACE reads, gives a single entry per CDR3 protein. The sample lists fewer than 650,000 distinct CDR3 sequences; about 18% were seen once. The sample was PBMCs or a T cell subset sorted from them (not recorded which). The receptors here all came from an adult woman who had mild COVID-19 (a few samples of this study predate the infection). Cell type and time point are not known.

J is TRBJ2-2 and V is TRBV7-3; D gene ambiguous. V shed 1 base and J shed 6 bases, with 12 bases lying between them. From germline, CDR1 is SGHTA and CDR2 FQGTGA. The CDR3 spans 15 residues. CDR3 loop: CASSLSQVSPGELFF. CDR3 in DNA: TGTGCCAGCAGCTTAAGCCAGGTGTCCCCCGGGGAGCTGTTTTTT.

Only a few counts were recorded for this clonotype. The V gene is TRBV2, the J gene TRBJ2-2; 9 positions match TRBD1. The germline V gene has CDR1 SNHLY and CDR2 FYNNEI. The V segment lost 6 bases and the J segment 1 base; nucleotides outside the gene matches: 3. CDR3 length: 15 amino acids. CDR3 DNA sequence: TGTGCCAGCAGCGGGACAGGGCTGAACACCGGGGAGCTGTTTTTT. It specifies CASSGTGLNTGELFF.

The chain combines TRBV5-1 with TRBJ1-1; the D gene is possibly TRBD1 (5 bases). Trimming cost V 0 bases and J 6 bases, with 12 bases left between them. The CDR3 is made up of 14 amino acids. The germline gives CDR1 SGHRS, CDR2 YFSETQ. The CDR3 is CASSLEGRRAEAFF. CDR3 sequence (DNA): TGCGCCAGCAGCTTGGAGGGGAGGAGGGCTGAAGCTTTCTTT.

V and J are TRBV11-2 and TRBJ2-2; 7 bases map to TRBD2. The length of the CDR3 is 17 residues. The germline V gene has CDR1 SGHAT and CDR2 FQNNGV. J lost 5 bases, V lost 5 bases, and 14 bases had no gene match. CDR3 DNA sequence: TGTGCCAGCAGCCCGAACCGGGCTAGCGGCGTTACCGGGGAGCTGTTTTTT. Encoded protein: CASSPNRASGVTGELFF.

At least ten counts were recorded for this clonotype. DNA of the CDR3: TGTGCCAGCAGCCCGTTTGGAGTGTCAGCCCAGTTAATAGCGGGGGGGCGCTACGAGCAGTACTTC. Its protein product is CASSPFGVSAQLIAGGRYEQYF. The chain couples TRBV7-6 to TRBJ2-7; 11 bases line up with TRBD2. In germline, CDR1 is SGHVS, CDR2 FNYEAQ. The CDR3 is 22 residues long. V was clipped by 5 bases and J by 3 bases; unmatched bases: 27.

The chain links TRBV7-9 to TRBJ1-2, with D possibly TRBD1 on 5 matching bases. The V and J ends lost 6 bases and 5 bases respectively, with 13 bases between them. The CDR3 is 13 amino acids. Germline CDR1 is SEHNR and CDR2 is FQNEAQ (reference sequence). The CDR3 DNA reads as TGTGCCAGCAGTCCAGGGCCGCGGTATGGCTACACCTTC. Translating it yields CASSPGPRYGYTF.

The sample holds a few counts of this clonotype. A read error may produce the germline difference seen at one junction end. J is TRBJ2-1 and V is TRBV7-6; tentatively, D is TRBD2 (5 bases). This CDR3 is 12 amino acids long. Looked up from germline, CDR1 is SGHVS and CDR2 is FNYEAQ. CDR3 in DNA: TGTGCCAGCAGCTTAGAGGTGGGCGGAGGAGTCTTC. Amino acids: CASSLEVGGGVF.

The gene calls are TRBV5-1 and TRBJ2-7; 7 nucleotides align to TRBD1. V gave up 7 bases and J gave up 0 bases; unmatched junction bases: 10. Germline V gene data show CDR1 as SGHRS and CDR2 as YFSETQ. This CDR3 is 15 amino acids long. In DNA form, the CDR3 reads TGCGCCAGCCGAATTTGGCAGGGGGACTCCTACGAGCAGTACTTC. This codes for CASRIWQGDSYEQYF.

There are a few counts of this clonotype. The V gene is TRBV30, the J gene TRBJ2-7; D tentatively reads TRBD1 or TRBD2 (6 bases each). CDR1 and CDR2 from the germline V gene are GTSNPN and SVGIG (reference sequence). The CDR3 has 15 residues. V lost 0 bases, J lost 2 bases, and 14 bases lay in between. CDR3 in DNA: TGTGCCTGGAGTGTTGGGCCCGGGGGCCCCTACGAGCAGTACTTC. Residues: CAWSVGPGGPYEQYF.

The chain links TRBV20-1 to TRBJ2-7; D might be TRBD2 (5 bases). The CDR3 runs to 12 residues. The germline V and J ends were trimmed by 7 bases and 0 bases, with 10 bases remaining between them. Germline CDR1 reads DFQATT; CDR2 reads SNEGSKA (reference sequence). As DNA, the CDR3 is TGCAGTGGGGGTGGGAGCTCCTACGAGCAGTACTTC. Its translation is CSGGGSSYEQYF.

About this clonotype: At one of its ends the junction is not consistent with the germline gene, which may arise from a read error. The rearrangement links TRBV7-2 to TRBJ2-7; 7 bases map to TRBD1. CDR1 and CDR2 from the germline V gene are SGHTA and FQGNSA. The CDR3 runs to 14 residues. Written as DNA, the CDR3 is TGTGCCAGCAGCCCAGAGGGACAGACCTCCATCTTGGACTTC. This encodes CASSPEGQTSILDF. The full variable domain, rest sourced from reference TRBV7-2 and TRBJ2-7, is GAGVSQSPSNKVTEKGKDVELRCDPISGHTALYWYRQSLGQGLEFLIYFQGNSAPDKSGLPSDRFSAERTGGSVSTLTIQRTQQEDSAVYLCASSPEGQTSILDFGPGTRLTVT.

This clonotype was counted a few times. The chain joins TRBV7-3 to TRBJ1-1, with 9 bases matching TRBD1. Looked up from germline, CDR1 is SGHTA and CDR2 is FQGTGA. The CDR3 covers 18 residues. V shed 2 bases and J 7 bases; nucleotides not matched to a gene: 17. The CDR3 sequence is CASSLGRRDRANPNEAFF. The CDR3 nucleotides read TGTGCCAGCAGCTTAGGACGGCGGGACAGGGCAAATCCAAATGAAGCTTTCTTT.

The chain joins TRBV7-9 to TRBJ1-1; D possibly corresponds to TRBD1 (5 bases). The CDR3 has 15 residues. Per germline, CDR1 SEHNR and CDR2 FQNEAQ (reference sequence). The V end was cut by 5 bases, the J end by 7 bases, with 20 bases between. CDR3 DNA sequence: TGTGCCAGCAGCCGTACCCAGGTTCGGGGGAGTGAAGCTTTCTTT. Protein product: CASSRTQVRGSEAFF.

The V call is TRBV11-2, the J call TRBJ1-2; D is possibly TRBD1 (5 bases). The ends were cut back, 3 bases at V and 8 bases at J, with 19 bases in the middle. Looked up from germline, CDR1 is SGHAT and CDR2 is FQNNGV. The length of the CDR3 is 15 residues. CDR3 in amino acids: CASSFNWGGRRGYTF. CDR3 coding DNA: TGTGCCAGCAGCTTTAACTGGGGGGGGAGAAGAGGCTACACCTTC.

The sample holds a few counts of this clonotype. This chain joins TRBV7-9 and TRBJ2-7; no definite D call. CDR3 length: 15 amino acids. V was pared by 5 bases and J by 1 base, with 15 bases between. Germline lookup yields CDR1 SEHNR and CDR2 FQNEAQ (reference sequence). In DNA form, the CDR3 reads TGTGCCAGCAGCCCCACTGAACAGCCGTCCTACGAGCAGTACTTC. The encoded protein is CASSPTEQPSYEQYF.